These T cell receptor beta chains were read from a single sample in a study of cytomegalovirus exposure and HLA in healthy donors. The repertoire was sequenced with immunoSEQ multiplex PCR; TCRdb's copy has only in-frame clones and lacks some. The data show 100,000 to 120,000 clones, approximately 69% seen once. Material: PBMCs. The receptors stem from a man aged 30-40 years in good health and CMV-seronegative. The CDR3 runs from the conserved cysteine through the conserved F or W. Fields, in order: clone size, J gene, V gene, D gene, CDR3 DNA, CDR3 protein. A D gene is named only where the DNA matches it firmly. Part of the rows lack a size; the others show once, few, many or a class for expanded clones.

clone_size: few; j_call: TRBJ1-2; v_call: TRBV30; d_call: TRBD1; cdr3_nt: TGTGCCTTATTCCGGGACAGGCCATTATCCTCTACCTTC; cdr3_aa: CALFRDRPLSSTF
clone_size: -; j_call: TRBJ2-7; v_call: TRBV9; d_call: TRBD1; cdr3_nt: TGTGCCAGCAGCCCCCACTCAGGGGGAATCTCCTACGAGCAGTACTTC; cdr3_aa: CASSPHSGGISYEQYF
clone_size: -; j_call: TRBJ2-3; v_call: TRBV28; d_call: TRBD2; cdr3_nt: TGTGCCAGCAGTTTAGTGAAGAGCGGGAGGGAATCAGATACGCAGTATTTT; cdr3_aa: CASSLVKSGRESDTQYF
clone_size: once; j_call: TRBJ1-1; v_call: TRBV5-1; d_call: TRBD1; cdr3_nt: TGCGCCAGCAGCCCGGGACAGGGATCCCAAGCTTTCTTT; cdr3_aa: CASSPGQGSQAFF
clone_size: -; j_call: TRBJ1-4; v_call: TRBV9; d_call: -; cdr3_nt: TGTGCCAGCAGCGTAGGGCAGGGGCGAGAAAAACTGTTTTTT; cdr3_aa: CASSVGQGREKLFF
clone_size: -; j_call: TRBJ2-3; v_call: TRBV9; d_call: TRBD2; cdr3_nt: TGTGCCAGCAGCGCGCCTAGCGGGAGAGCAGATACGCAGTATTTT; cdr3_aa: CASSAPSGRADTQYF
clone_size: -; j_call: TRBJ2-5; v_call: TRBV2; d_call: TRBD1; cdr3_nt: TGTGCCAGCAGTGACGACAGGGGGATCCAAGAGACCCAGTACTTC; cdr3_aa: CASSDDRGIQETQYF
clone_size: -; j_call: TRBJ2-1; v_call: TRBV20-1; d_call: -; cdr3_nt: TGCAGTGCTAGAGTGGAGAATGAGCAGTTCTTC; cdr3_aa: CSARVENEQFF
clone_size: once; j_call: TRBJ1-2; v_call: TRBV20-1; d_call: -; cdr3_nt: TGCAGTGCCCCCACCCAGGGTGGCTACACCTTC; cdr3_aa: CSAPTQGGYTF
clone_size: -; j_call: TRBJ2-3; v_call: TRBV10-3; d_call: -; cdr3_nt: TGTGCCACCAGACAGGGAGGGGATACGCAGTATTTT; cdr3_aa: CATRQGGDTQYF
clone_size: -; j_call: TRBJ1-5; v_call: TRBV28; d_call: TRBD1; cdr3_nt: TGTGCCAGCAGGGTACAGGGGGCGGGACAGCCCCAGCATTTT; cdr3_aa: CASRVQGAGQPQHF
clone_size: few; j_call: TRBJ2-7; v_call: TRBV5-6; d_call: TRBD2; cdr3_nt: TGTGCCAGCAGCGTGACTAGCGGCAGCTCCTACGAGCAGTACTTC; cdr3_aa: CASSVTSGSSYEQYF
clone_size: -; j_call: TRBJ2-7; v_call: TRBV5-8; d_call: TRBD1; cdr3_nt: TGTGCCAGCAGGCGTACAGGGGACAACTCCTACGAGCAGTACTTC; cdr3_aa: CASRRTGDNSYEQYF
clone_size: -; j_call: TRBJ1-5; v_call: TRBV7-2; d_call: TRBD1; cdr3_nt: TGTGCCAGCAGCTTTCGGACAGGGAGTGGGAATCAGCCCCAGCATTTT; cdr3_aa: CASSFRTGSGNQPQHF
clone_size: once; j_call: TRBJ1-2; v_call: TRBV28; d_call: -; cdr3_nt: TGTGCCAGCAGCTTAAATGTAGTAAGGGGGGGCTACACCTTC; cdr3_aa: CASSLNVVRGGYTF
clone_size: -; j_call: TRBJ2-5; v_call: TRBV10-3; d_call: TRBD2; cdr3_nt: TGTGCCATCCGGGAGAGCGGGAGTGATGTGGAGACCCAGTACTTC; cdr3_aa: CAIRESGSDVETQYF
clone_size: -; j_call: TRBJ2-2; v_call: TRBV6-5; d_call: -; cdr3_nt: TGTGCCAGCAGTTCCGGACTATTGAACACCGGGGAGCTGTTTTTT; cdr3_aa: CASSSGLLNTGELFF
clone_size: -; j_call: TRBJ1-1; v_call: TRBV5-1; d_call: -; cdr3_nt: TGCGCCAGCAGCTTGGGGGGATCGCCCGGGGACTCTGAAGCTTTCTTT; cdr3_aa: CASSLGGSPGDSEAFF
clone_size: -; j_call: TRBJ2-1; v_call: TRBV20-1; d_call: -; cdr3_nt: TGCAGTGCCATACTCCGGAATGAGCAGTTCTTC; cdr3_aa: CSAILRNEQFF
clone_size: -; j_call: TRBJ2-1; v_call: TRBV27; d_call: TRBD1; cdr3_nt: TGTGCCAGCAGTTTCTCGGGACAGGTGTCGAGGAATGAGCAGTTCTTC; cdr3_aa: CASSFSGQVSRNEQFF
clone_size: -; j_call: TRBJ2-7; v_call: TRBV27; d_call: TRBD1; cdr3_nt: TGTGCCAGCAGTTTATCGGTGGGGGACAGAGCCTCCTACGAGCAGTACTTC; cdr3_aa: CASSLSVGDRASYEQYF
clone_size: -; j_call: TRBJ2-2; v_call: TRBV7-2; d_call: TRBD1; cdr3_nt: TGTGCCAGCAGTTCTGGGACAGGGCCCGGGGAGCTGTTTTTT; cdr3_aa: CASSSGTGPGELFF
clone_size: few; j_call: TRBJ2-7; v_call: TRBV2; d_call: TRBD2; cdr3_nt: TGTGCCAGCGGCCGGGAGGGGAGCGGGAGGGCCGGAGAGCAGTACTTC; cdr3_aa: CASGREGSGRAGEQYF
clone_size: -; j_call: TRBJ2-7; v_call: TRBV7-2; d_call: -; cdr3_nt: TGTGCCAGCAGCCCCGGGACTCACTACGAGCAGTACTTC; cdr3_aa: CASSPGTHYEQYF
clone_size: few; j_call: TRBJ1-4; v_call: TRBV7-2; d_call: -; cdr3_nt: TGTGCCAGCAGCTTAGCCCGAGGAGAGAATGAAAAACTGTTTTTT; cdr3_aa: CASSLARGENEKLFF
clone_size: few; j_call: TRBJ2-7; v_call: TRBV15; d_call: TRBD1; cdr3_nt: TGTGCCACCAGCAGTCGGGACAGTCCTTACGAGCAGTACTTC; cdr3_aa: CATSSRDSPYEQYF
clone_size: -; j_call: TRBJ1-1; v_call: TRBV28; d_call: TRBD1; cdr3_nt: TGTGCCAGCAGTTTACCGGACAGGGTGAACACTGAAGCTTTCTTT; cdr3_aa: CASSLPDRVNTEAFF
clone_size: few; j_call: TRBJ2-1; v_call: TRBV30; d_call: TRBD2; cdr3_nt: TGTGCCTGGACTAGCGGAGCCTACAATGAGCAGTTCTTC; cdr3_aa: CAWTSGAYNEQFF
clone_size: -; j_call: TRBJ2-3; v_call: TRBV4-2; d_call: TRBD2; cdr3_nt: TGTGCCAGCAGCCAACAACCCGGACTAGCGGGAGTCCCAGATACGCAGTATTTT; cdr3_aa: CASSQQPGLAGVPDTQYF
clone_size: -; j_call: TRBJ2-5; v_call: TRBV9; d_call: TRBD2; cdr3_nt: TGTGCCAGCAGCACCTCCGGGACTAGCGGGCTTCAAGAGACCCAGTACTTC; cdr3_aa: CASSTSGTSGLQETQYF
clone_size: -; j_call: TRBJ1-2; v_call: TRBV19; d_call: -; cdr3_nt: TGTGCCAGTACTGGCATAAACTATGGCTACACCTTC; cdr3_aa: CASTGINYGYTF
clone_size: -; j_call: TRBJ2-3; v_call: TRBV5-1; d_call: -; cdr3_nt: TGCGCCAGCAGCTTGTTATGGGGCGCGGATACGCAGTATTTT; cdr3_aa: CASSLLWGADTQYF
clone_size: once; j_call: TRBJ1-4; v_call: TRBV9; d_call: TRBD1; cdr3_nt: TGTGCCAGCAGCGCGAGGGACAGAAATGAAAAACTGTTTTTT; cdr3_aa: CASSARDRNEKLFF